This paragraph covers one T cell receptor (beta chain) sequence. This sample is part of a study of blood T cell repertoires in COVID-19. CDR1 and CDR2 from the germline V gene are SGHRS and YFSETQ. CDR3 length: 15 amino acids. V lost 4 bases to trimming and J lost 3 bases; unmatched junction nucleotides: 3. The assay was immunoSEQ multiplex PCR, and TCRdb's table has in-frame clones only and misses some. This repertoire shows about 300,000 clones, around 84% found once; its top ten account for more than 1.4%. Sequenced material: peripheral blood. The chain is built from TRBV5-1 and TRBJ2-1, with 11 bases identical to TRBD1. This receptor was identified in a human donor with COVID-19, enrolled during active disease. The donor label of this sample is uncertain. The CDR3 region has the DNA TGCGCCAGCAGCCTGGGACAGGGGGACTACAATGAGCAGTTCTTC. Translating it yields CASSLGQGDYNEQFF. Looking up the rest from reference TRBV5-1 and TRBJ2-1 gives the full variable domain: KAGVTQTPRYLIKTRGQQVTLSCSPISGHRSVSWYQQTPGQGLQFLFEYFSETQRNKGNFPGRFSGRQFSNSRSEMNVSTLELGDSALYLCASSLGQGDYNEQFFGPGTRLTVL.